This TCR beta chain was retrieved from a study of blood T cell repertoires in COVID-19. The protocol was immunoSEQ multiplex PCR, while the TCRdb copy is restricted to in-frame clones and leaves out a portion. The sample holds 50,000 to 65,000 clones; 85% to 90% are singletons and the top ten take about 3.9%. Germline V gene data show CDR1 as MNHEY and CDR2 as SVGEGT. The ends were cut back, 2 bases at V and 4 bases at J, with 14 bases in the middle. The CDR3 has 15 amino acids. The table lists this clone with a few counts. Sequenced input: peripheral blood. The J gene is TRBJ1-2, the V gene TRBV6-2 or TRBV6-3, with D possibly TRBD1 on 5 matching bases. The sequence was obtained from a human donor in a cohort sampled during active COVID-19. The CDR3 bases are TGTGCCAGCAGTTACCCTAGGGGTTCCGGCTATGGCTACACCTTC. This gives the protein CASSYPRGSGYGYTF.